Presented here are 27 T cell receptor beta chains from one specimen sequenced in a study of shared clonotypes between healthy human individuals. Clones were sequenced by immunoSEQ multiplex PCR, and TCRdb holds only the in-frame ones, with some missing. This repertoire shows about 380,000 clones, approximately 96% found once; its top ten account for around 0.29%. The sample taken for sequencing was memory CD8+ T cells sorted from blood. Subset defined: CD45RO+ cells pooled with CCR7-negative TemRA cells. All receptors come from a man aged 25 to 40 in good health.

The CDR3 region has the DNA TGTGCCAGCAGTCAACGGTACAATGAGCAGTTCTTC. Its protein is CASSQRYNEQFF. This chain uses TRBV6-1 with TRBJ2-1, with D unresolved. Germline V gives CDR1 MNHNS, CDR2 SASEGT. This CDR3 contains 12 residues. The V end was cut by 5 bases, the J end by 4 bases, with 6 bases between.

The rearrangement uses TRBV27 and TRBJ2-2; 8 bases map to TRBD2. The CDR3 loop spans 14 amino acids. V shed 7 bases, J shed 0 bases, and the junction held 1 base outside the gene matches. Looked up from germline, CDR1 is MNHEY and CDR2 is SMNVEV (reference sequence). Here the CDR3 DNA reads TGTGCCAGCAAGGGACTAGCGAACACCGGGGAGCTGTTTTTT. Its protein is CASKGLANTGELFF.

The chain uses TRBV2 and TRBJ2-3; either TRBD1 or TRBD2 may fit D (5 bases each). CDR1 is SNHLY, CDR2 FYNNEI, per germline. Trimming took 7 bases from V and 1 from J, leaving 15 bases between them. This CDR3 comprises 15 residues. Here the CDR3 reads CASKAWGFGTDTQYF. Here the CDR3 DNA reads TGTGCCAGCAAAGCTTGGGGGTTCGGCACAGATACGCAGTATTTT.

The DNA of the CDR3 is TGTGCCAGCAGCGCCGGGGAAGGGGTGATCTATGGCTACACCTTC. Protein: CASSAGEGVIYGYTF. The chain links TRBV7-8 to TRBJ1-2, with D possibly being TRBD1 (5 bases). From germline, CDR1 is SGHVS and CDR2 FQNEAQ. The V and J ends lost 5 bases and 4 bases respectively, with 17 bases between them. The CDR3 is 15 amino acids.

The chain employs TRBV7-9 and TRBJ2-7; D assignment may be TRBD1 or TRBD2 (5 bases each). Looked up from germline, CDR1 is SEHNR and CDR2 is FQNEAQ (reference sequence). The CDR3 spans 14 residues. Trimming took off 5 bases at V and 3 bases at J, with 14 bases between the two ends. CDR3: CASSPRERLYEQYF. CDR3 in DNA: TGTGCCAGCAGCCCCAGGGAGCGGCTCTACGAGCAGTACTTC.

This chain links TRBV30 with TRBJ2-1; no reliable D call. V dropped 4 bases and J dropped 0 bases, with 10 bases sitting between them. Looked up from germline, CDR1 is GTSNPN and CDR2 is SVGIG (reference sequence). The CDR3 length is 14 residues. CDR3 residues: CAWKGLASYNEQFF. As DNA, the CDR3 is TGTGCCTGGAAGGGTCTGGCCTCCTACAATGAGCAGTTCTTC.

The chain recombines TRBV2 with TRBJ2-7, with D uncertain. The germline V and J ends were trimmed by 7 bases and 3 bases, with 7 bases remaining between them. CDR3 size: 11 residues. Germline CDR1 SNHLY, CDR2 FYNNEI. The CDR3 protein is CASTVHYEQYF. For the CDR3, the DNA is TGTGCCAGCACCGTACACTACGAGCAGTACTTC.

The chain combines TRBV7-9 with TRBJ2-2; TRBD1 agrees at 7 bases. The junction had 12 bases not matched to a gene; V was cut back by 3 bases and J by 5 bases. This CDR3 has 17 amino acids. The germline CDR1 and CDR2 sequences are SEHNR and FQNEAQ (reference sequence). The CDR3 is CASSFQMRGQGTGELFF. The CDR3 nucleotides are TGTGCCAGCAGCTTCCAGATGAGGGGGCAAGGAACCGGGGAGCTGTTTTTT.

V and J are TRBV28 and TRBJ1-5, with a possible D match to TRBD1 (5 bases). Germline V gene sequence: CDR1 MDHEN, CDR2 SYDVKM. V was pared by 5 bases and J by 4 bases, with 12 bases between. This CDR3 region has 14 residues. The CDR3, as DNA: TGTGCCAGCAGTACCTGGGACCGAAATCAGCCCCAGCATTTT. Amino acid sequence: CASSTWDRNQPQHF.

The CDR3 spells CASSPDRTSYEQYF. The CDR3 DNA reads TGTGCCAGCTCACCGGACAGAACCTCCTACGAGCAGTACTTC. This chain uses TRBV18 with TRBJ2-7; D is perhaps TRBD1 (6 bases). CDR1 and CDR2 (germline): KGHSH, LQKENI. The CDR3 covers 14 residues. V shed 3 bases and J shed 0 bases, with 9 bases lying between them.

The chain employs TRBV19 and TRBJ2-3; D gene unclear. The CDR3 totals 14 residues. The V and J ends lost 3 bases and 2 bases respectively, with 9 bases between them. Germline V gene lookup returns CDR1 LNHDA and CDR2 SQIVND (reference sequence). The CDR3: CASSIFGSTDTQYF. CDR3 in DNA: TGTGCCAGTAGTATCTTCGGCTCCACAGATACGCAGTATTTT.

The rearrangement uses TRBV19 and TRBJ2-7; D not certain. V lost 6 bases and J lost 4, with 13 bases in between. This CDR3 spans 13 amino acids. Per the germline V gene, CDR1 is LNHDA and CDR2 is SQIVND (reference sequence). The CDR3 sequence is CASSSNRLYEQYF. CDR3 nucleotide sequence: TGTGCCAGTAGCTCGAACCGGCTTTACGAGCAGTACTTC.

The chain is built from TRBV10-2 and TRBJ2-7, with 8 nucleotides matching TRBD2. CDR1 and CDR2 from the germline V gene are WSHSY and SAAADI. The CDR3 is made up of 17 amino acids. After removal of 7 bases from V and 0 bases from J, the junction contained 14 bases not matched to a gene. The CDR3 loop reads CASTRGKGGLVSYEQYF. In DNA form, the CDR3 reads TGCGCCAGCACCCGGGGTAAGGGGGGACTAGTCTCCTACGAGCAGTACTTC.

CDR3 residues: CASSIGAGATYEQYF. The CDR3 DNA sequence: TGTGCCAGTAGTATTGGAGCGGGAGCCACCTACGAGCAGTACTTC. The V call is TRBV19, the J call TRBJ2-7, with 8 bases that match TRBD2. The junction had 6 bases not matched to a gene; V was cut back by 3 bases and J by 2 bases. Germline lookup yields CDR1 LNHDA and CDR2 SQIVND (reference sequence). The CDR3 loop spans 15 amino acids.

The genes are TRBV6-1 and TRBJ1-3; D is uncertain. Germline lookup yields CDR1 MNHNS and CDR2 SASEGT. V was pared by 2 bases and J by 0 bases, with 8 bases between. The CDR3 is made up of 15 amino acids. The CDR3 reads CASSELGYSGNTIYF. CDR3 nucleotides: TGTGCCAGCAGTGAACTAGGTTACTCTGGAAACACCATATATTTT.

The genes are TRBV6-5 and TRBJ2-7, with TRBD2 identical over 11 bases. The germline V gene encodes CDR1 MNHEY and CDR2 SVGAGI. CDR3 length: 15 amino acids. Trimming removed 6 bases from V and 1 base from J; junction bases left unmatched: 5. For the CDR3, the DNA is TGTGCCAGCAGGGTAGCGGGAGGGGCATCCTACGAGCAGTACTTC. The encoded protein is CASRVAGGASYEQYF.

The CDR3 region is CASSSGTSGSVDTQYF. The CDR3 nucleotides are TGTGCCAGCAGCTCAGGGACTAGCGGGAGTGTAGATACGCAGTATTTT. V usage is TRBV11-3 and J usage is TRBJ2-3; TRBD2 agrees at 14 bases. Germline CDR1 and CDR2: SGHNT and YENEEA. V lost 4 bases, J lost 5 bases, and 5 bases stayed unmatched. This CDR3 spans 16 amino acids. Full variable domain (remainder filled in from reference TRBV11-3 and TRBJ2-3): EAGVVQSPRYKIIEKKQPVAFWCNPISGHNTLYWYLQNLGQGPELLIRYENEEAVDDSQLPKDRFSAERLKGVDSTLKIQPAELGDSAVYLCASSSGTSGSVDTQYFGPGTRLTVL.

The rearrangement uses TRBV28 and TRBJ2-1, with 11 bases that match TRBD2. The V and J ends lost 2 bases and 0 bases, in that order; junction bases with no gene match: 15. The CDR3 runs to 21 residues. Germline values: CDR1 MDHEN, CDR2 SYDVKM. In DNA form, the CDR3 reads TGTGCCAGCAGTTTAGGGCCGGGACTAGCGGTCCCAGAGGTCTCCTACAATGAGCAGTTCTTC. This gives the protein CASSLGPGLAVPEVSYNEQFF.

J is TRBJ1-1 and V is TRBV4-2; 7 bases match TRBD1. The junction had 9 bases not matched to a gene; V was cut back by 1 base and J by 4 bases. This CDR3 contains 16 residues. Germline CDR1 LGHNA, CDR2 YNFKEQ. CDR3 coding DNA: TGTGCCAGCAGCCAAGGGTTGAGGACAGGTCTCACTGAAGCTTTCTTT. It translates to CASSQGLRTGLTEAFF.

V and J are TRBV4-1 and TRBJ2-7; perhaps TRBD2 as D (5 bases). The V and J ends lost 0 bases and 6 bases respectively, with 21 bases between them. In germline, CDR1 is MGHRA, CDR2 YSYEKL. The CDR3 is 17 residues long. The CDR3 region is CASSQDVSVLVGVEQYF. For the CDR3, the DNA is TGCGCCAGCAGCCAAGATGTTTCAGTCCTCGTGGGAGTCGAGCAGTACTTC.

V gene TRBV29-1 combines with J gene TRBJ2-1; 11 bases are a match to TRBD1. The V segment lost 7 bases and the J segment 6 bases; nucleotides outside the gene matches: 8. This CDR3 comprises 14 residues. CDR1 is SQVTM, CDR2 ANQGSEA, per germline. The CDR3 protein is CSAARDRGSNEQFF. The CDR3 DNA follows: TGCAGCGCCGCACGGGACAGGGGGAGCAATGAGCAGTTCTTC.

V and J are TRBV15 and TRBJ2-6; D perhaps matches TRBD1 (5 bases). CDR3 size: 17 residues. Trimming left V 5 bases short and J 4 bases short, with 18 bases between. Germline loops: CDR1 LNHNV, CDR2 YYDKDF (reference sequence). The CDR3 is CATSRRPTGYGANVLTF. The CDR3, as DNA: TGTGCCACCAGCCGACGACCCACAGGCTACGGGGCCAACGTCCTGACTTTC.

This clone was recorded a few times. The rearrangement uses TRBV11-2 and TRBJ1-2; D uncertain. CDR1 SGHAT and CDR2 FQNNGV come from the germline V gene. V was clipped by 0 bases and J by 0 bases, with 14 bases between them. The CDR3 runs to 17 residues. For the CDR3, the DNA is TGTGCCAGCAGCTTAGATCAGGTGGCCAGAGCTAACTATGGCTACACCTTC. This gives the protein CASSLDQVARANYGYTF.

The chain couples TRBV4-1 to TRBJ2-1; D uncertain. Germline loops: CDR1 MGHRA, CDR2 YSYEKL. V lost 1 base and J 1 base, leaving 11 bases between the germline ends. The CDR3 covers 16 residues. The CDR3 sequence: CASSQVLSESYNEQFF. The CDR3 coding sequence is TGCGCCAGCAGCCAAGTTTTGAGCGAGTCCTACAATGAGCAGTTCTTC.

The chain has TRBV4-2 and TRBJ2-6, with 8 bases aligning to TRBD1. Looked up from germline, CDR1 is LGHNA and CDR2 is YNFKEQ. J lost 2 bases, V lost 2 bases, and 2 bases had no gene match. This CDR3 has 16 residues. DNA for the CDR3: TGTGCCAGCAGCCAATCGGGACAGGCTGGGGCCAACGTCCTGACTTTC. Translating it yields CASSQSGQAGANVLTF.

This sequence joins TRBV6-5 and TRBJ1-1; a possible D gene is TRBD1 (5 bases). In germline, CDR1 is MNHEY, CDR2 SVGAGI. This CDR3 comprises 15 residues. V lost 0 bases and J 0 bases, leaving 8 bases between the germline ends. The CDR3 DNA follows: TGTGCCAGCAGTTACTCGGGGCAAATGAACACTGAAGCTTTCTTT. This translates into CASSYSGQMNTEAFF.

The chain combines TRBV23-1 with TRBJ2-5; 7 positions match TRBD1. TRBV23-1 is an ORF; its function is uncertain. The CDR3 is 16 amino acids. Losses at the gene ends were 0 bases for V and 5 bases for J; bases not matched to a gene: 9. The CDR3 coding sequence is TGCGCCAGCAGTCAATCCTTGTCGACAGGGCGGGAGACCCAGTACTTC. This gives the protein CASSQSLSTGRETQYF.